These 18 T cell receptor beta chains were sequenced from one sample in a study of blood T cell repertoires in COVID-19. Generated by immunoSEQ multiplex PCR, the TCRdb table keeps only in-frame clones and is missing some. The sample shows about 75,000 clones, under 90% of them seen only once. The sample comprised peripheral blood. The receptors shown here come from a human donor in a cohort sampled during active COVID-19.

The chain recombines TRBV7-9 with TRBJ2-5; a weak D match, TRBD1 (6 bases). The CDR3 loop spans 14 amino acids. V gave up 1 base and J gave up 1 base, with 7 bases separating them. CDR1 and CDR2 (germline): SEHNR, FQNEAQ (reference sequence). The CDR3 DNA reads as TGTGCCAGCAGCTTAGGGACAGTCCAAGAGACCCAGTACTTC. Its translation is CASSLGTVQETQYF. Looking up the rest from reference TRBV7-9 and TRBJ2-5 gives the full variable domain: DTGVSQNPRHKITKRGQNVTFRCDPISEHNRLYWYRQTLGQGPEFLTYFQNEAQLEKSRLLSDRFSAERPKGSFSTLEIQRTEQGDSAMYLCASSLGTVQETQYFGPGTRLLVL.

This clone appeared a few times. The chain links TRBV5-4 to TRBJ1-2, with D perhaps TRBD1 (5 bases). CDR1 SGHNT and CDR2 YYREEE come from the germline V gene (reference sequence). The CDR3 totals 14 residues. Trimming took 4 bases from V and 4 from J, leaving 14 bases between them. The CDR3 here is CASSPQGGSYGYTF. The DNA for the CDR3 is TGTGCCAGCAGCCCCCAGGGTGGTAGCTATGGCTACACCTTC.

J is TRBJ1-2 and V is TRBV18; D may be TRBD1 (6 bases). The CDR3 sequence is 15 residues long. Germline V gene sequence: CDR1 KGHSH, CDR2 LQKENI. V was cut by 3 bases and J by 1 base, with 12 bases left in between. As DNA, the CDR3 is TGTGCCAGCTCACCTCCAGGGGTTTTTAACTATGGCTACACCTTC. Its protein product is CASSPPGVFNYGYTF.

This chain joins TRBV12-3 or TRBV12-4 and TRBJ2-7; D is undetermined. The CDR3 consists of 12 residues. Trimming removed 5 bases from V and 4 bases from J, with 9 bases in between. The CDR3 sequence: CASSQLGYEQYF. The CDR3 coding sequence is TGTGCCAGCAGTCAACTCGGTTACGAGCAGTACTTC.

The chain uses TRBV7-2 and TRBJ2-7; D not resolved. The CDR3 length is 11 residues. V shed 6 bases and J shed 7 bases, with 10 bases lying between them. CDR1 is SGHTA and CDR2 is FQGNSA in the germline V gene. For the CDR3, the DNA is TGTGCCAGCAGGCGAGGAGCGGAGCAGTACTTC. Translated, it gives CASRRGAEQYF.

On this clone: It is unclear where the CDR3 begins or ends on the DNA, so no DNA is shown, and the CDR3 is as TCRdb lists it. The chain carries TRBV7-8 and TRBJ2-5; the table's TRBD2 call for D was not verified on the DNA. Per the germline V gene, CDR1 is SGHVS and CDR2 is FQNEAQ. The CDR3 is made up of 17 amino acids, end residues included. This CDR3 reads CASSQYVGRGGEETQYF.

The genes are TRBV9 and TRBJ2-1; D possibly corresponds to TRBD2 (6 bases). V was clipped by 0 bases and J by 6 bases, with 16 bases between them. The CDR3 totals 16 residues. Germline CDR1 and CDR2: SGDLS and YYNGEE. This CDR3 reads CASSVGVGTGLNEQFF. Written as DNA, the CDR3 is TGTGCCAGCAGCGTAGGGGTCGGGACGGGACTCAATGAGCAGTTCTTC.

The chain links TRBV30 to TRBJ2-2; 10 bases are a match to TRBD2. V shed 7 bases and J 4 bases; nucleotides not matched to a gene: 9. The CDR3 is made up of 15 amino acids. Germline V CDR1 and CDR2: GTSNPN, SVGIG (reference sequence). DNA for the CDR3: TGTGCCTTAGATAGGACTAGCGGTTCCACCGGGGAGCTGTTTTTT. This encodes CALDRTSGSTGELFF.

CDR3 DNA: TGTGCCAGCAGTCAACACTCAGGGGCGACGGATGAAAAACTGTTTTTT. The encoded protein is CASSQHSGATDEKLFF. The chain recombines TRBV28 with TRBJ1-4; D is perhaps TRBD1 (6 bases). V gave up 5 bases and J gave up 6 bases, with 19 bases separating them. This CDR3 is built from 16 residues. The germline gives CDR1 MDHEN, CDR2 SYDVKM.

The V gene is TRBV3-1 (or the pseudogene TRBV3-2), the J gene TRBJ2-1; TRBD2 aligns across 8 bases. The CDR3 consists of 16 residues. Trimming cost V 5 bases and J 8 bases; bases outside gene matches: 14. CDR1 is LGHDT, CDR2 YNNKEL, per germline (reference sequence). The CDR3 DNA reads TGTGCCAGCAGCAAGGAGCGGGAGCCCCATAACCATGAGCAGTTCTTC. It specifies CASSKEREPHNHEQFF.

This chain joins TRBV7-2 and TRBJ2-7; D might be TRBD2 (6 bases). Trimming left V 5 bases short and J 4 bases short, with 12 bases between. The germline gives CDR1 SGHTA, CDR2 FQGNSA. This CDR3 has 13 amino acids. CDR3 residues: CASSGRSRYEQYF. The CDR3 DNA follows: TGTGCCAGCAGCGGGAGGAGTAGGTACGAGCAGTACTTC.

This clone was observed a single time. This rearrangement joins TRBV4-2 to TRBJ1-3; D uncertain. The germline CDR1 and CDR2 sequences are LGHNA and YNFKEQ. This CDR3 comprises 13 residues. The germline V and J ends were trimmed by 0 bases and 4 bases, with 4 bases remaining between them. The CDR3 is CASSQDPGNTIYF. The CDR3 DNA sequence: TGTGCCAGCAGCCAAGACCCAGGAAACACCATATATTTT.

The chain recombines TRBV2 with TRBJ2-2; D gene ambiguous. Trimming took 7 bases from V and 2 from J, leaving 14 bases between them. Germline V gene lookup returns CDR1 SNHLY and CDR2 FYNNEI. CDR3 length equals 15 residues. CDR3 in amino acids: CASTLLAVNTGELFF. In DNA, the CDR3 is TGTGCCAGCACCCTTCTGGCAGTCAACACCGGGGAGCTGTTTTTT. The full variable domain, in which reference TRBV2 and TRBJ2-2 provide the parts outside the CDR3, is EPEVTQTPSHQVTQMGQEVILRCVPISNHLYFYWYRQILGQKVEFLVSFYNNEISEKSEIFDDQFSVERPDGSNFTLKIRSTKLEDSAMYFCASTLLAVNTGELFFGEGSRLTVL.

CDR3 protein: CASSQLGQVGNQPQHF. CDR3 DNA sequence: TGCGCCAGCAGTCAACTCGGACAGGTTGGAAATCAGCCCCAGCATTTT. The chain combines TRBV23-1 with TRBJ1-5; 7 bases agree with TRBD1. TRBV23-1 falls under the ORF class, with uncertain function. The CDR3 runs 16 residues. Losses at the gene ends were 2 bases for V and 4 bases for J; bases not matched to a gene: 8.

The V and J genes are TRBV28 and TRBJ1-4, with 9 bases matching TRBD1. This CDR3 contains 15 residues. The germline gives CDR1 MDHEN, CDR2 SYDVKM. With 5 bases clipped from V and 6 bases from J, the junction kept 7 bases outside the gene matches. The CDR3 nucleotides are TGTGCCAGCAGTGAACAGGGGGCCGGTTATGAAAAACTGTTTTTT. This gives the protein CASSEQGAGYEKLFF.

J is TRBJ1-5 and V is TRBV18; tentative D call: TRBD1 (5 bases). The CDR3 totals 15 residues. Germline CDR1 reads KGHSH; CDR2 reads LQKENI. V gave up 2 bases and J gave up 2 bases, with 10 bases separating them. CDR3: CASSPYGGGNQPQHF. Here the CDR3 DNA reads TGTGCCAGCTCACCATACGGGGGAGGCAATCAGCCCCAGCATTTT.

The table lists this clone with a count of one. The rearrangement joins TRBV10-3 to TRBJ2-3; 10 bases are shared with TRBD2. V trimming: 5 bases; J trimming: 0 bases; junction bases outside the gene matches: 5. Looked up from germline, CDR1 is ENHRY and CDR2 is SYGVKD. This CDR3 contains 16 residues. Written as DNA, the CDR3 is TGTGCCATCAGTCCCGGGACTAGCGCCAGCACAGATACGCAGTATTTT. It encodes CAISPGTSASTDTQYF.

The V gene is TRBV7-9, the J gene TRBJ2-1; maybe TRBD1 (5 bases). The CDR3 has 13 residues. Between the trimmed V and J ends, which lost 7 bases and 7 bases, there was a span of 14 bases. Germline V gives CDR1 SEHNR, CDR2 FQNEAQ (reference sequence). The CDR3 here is CASTSAGSNEQFF. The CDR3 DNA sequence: TGTGCCAGCACTTCAGCAGGGTCGAATGAGCAGTTCTTC.